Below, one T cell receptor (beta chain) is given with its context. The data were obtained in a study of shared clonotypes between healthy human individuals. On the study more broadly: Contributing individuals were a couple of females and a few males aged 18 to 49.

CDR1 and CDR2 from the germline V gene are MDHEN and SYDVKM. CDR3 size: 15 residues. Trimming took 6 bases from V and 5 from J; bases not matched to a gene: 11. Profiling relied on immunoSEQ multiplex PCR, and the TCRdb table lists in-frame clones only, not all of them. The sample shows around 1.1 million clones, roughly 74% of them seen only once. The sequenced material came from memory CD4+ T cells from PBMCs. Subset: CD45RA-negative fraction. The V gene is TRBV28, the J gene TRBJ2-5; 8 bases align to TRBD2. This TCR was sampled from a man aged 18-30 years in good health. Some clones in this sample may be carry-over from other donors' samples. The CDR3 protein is CASSPTGGAWETQYF. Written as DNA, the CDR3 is TGTGCCAGCAGCCCCACGGGGGGGGCTTGGGAGACCCAGTACTTC.